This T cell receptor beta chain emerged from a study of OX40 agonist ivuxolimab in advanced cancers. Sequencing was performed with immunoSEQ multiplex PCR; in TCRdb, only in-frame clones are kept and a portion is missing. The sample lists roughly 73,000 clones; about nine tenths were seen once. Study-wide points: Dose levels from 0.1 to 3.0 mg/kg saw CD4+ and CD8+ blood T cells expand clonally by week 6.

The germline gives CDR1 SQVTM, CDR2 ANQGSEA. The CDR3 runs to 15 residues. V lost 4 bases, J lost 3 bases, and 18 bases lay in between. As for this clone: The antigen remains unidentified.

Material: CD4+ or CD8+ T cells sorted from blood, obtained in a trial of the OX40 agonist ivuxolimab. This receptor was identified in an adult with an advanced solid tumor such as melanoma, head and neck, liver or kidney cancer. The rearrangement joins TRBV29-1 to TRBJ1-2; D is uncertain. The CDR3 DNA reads TGCAGCGTTGTTAGGCAGGAGTATGGATACTATGGCTACACCTTC. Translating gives CSVVRQEYGYYGYTF.